This entry describes one T cell receptor (beta chain). Its matching antigen is unknown. Other DNA sequences in this sample translate to the same CDR3. Post-ART PBMC samples numbered at least two per donor, and pre-ART ones at least one. This entry is derived from a study of long-term antiretroviral therapy in people with HIV. Across the study: The earliest samples came about a decade before the 2015 immediate-ART recommendation. Study findings and constraints: On ART adherence, viral resistance or therapy changes, no data were available.

immunoSEQ v3.0 was run at survey level. Profiling relied on immunoSEQ multiplex PCR, and the TCRdb table lists in-frame clones only, not all of them. The repertoire holds tens of thousands of clones, with roughly 82% as singletons. The germline CDR1 and CDR2 sequences are MNHNY and SVGAGI (reference sequence). The CDR3 runs 14 residues. V was pared by 2 bases and J by 2 bases, with 10 bases between. V usage is TRBV6-6 and J usage is TRBJ2-7; a possible D gene is TRBD1 (5 bases). The sequence came from a man aged 25-45 years with HIV. This specimen was unsorted PBMCs, taken roughly 5.9 years after starting antiretroviral therapy. This chain's CDR3 is CASSYSQGTYEQYF. The CDR3 DNA follows: TGTGCCAGCAGTTACAGTCAGGGAACCTACGAGCAGTACTTC.